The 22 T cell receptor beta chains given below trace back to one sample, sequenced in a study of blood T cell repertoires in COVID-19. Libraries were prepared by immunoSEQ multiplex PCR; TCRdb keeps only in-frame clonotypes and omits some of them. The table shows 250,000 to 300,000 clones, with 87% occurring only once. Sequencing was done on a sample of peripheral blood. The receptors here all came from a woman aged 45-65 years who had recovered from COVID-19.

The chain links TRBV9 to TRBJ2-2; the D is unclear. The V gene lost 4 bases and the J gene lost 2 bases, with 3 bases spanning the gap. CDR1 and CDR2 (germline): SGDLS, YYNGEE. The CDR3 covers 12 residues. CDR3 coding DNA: TGTGCCAGCAGCACTAACACCGGGGAGCTGTTTTTT. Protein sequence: CASSTNTGELFF.

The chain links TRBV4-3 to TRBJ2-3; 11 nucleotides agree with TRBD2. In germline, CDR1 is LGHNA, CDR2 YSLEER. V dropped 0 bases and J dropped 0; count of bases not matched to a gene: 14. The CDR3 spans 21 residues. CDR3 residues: CASSQDTLAGGLVISTDTQYF. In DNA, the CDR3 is TGCGCCAGCAGCCAAGATACTCTAGCGGGGGGCCTGGTAATTAGCACAGATACGCAGTATTTT.

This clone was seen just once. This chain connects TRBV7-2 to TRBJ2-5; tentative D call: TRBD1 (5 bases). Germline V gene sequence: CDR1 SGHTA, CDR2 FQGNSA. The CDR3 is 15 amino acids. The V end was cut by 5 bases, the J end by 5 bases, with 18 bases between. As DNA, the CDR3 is TGTGCCAGCAGCCCTCCAGGGCTAGGAAAGGAGACCCAGTACTTC. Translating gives CASSPPGLGKETQYF.

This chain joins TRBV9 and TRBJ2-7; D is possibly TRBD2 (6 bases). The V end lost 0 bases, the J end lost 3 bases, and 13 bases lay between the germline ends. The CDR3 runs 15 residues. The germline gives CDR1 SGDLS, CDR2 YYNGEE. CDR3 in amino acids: CASSVAPGDGYEQYF. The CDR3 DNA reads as TGTGCCAGCAGCGTAGCTCCGGGGGATGGCTACGAGCAGTACTTC.

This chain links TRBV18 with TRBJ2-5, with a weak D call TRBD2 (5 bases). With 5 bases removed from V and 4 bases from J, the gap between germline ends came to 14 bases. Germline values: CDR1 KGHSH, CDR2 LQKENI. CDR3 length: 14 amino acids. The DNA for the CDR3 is TGTGCCAGCTCATTTACTTCGGGATCAGAGACCCAGTACTTC. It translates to CASSFTSGSETQYF.

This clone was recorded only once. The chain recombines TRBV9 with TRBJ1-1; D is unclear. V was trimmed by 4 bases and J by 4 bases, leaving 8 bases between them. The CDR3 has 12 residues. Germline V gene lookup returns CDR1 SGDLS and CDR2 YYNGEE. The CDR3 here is CASSPRGTEAFF. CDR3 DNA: TGTGCCAGCAGCCCCAGAGGCACTGAAGCTTTCTTT.

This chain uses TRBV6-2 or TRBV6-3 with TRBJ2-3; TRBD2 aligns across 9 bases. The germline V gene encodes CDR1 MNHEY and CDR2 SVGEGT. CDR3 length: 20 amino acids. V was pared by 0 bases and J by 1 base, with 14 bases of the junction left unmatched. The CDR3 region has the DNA TGTGCCAGCAGTTACTCACCAGGGGGAGTTAGCGGGAGCGGCACAGATACGCAGTATTTT. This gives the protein CASSYSPGGVSGSGTDTQYF.

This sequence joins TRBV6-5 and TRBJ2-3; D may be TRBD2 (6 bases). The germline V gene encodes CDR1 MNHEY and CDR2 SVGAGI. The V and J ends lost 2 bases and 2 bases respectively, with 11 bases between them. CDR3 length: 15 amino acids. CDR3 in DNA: TGTGCCAGCAGTTACGGCGCGGGGAACACAGATACGCAGTATTTT. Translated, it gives CASSYGAGNTDTQYF.

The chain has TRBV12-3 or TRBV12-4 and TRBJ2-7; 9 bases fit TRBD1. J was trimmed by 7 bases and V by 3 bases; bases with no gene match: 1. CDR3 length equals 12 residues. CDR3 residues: CASSFDRGEQYF. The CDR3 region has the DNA TGTGCCAGCAGTTTCGACAGGGGGGAGCAGTACTTC.

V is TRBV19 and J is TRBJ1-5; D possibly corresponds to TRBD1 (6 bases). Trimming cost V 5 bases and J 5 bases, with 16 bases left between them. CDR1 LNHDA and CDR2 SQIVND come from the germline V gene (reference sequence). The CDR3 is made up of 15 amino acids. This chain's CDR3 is CASSAGGAPYQPQHF. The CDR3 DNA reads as TGTGCCAGTAGTGCCGGGGGGGCGCCGTATCAGCCCCAGCATTTT.

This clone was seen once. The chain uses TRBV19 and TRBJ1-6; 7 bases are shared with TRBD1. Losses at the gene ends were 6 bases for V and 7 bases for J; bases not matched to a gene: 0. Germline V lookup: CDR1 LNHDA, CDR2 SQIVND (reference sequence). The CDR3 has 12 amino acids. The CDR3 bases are TGTGCCAGTAGACAGGGGAATTCACCCCTCCACTTT. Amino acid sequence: CASRQGNSPLHF.

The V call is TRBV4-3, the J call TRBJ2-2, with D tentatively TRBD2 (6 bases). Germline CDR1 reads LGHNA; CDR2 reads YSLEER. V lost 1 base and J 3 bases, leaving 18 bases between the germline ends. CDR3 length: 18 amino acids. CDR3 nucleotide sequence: TGCGCCAGCAGCCAAGGAAGCCCAAATAGCGGCTACACCGGGGAGCTGTTTTTT. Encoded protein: CASSQGSPNSGYTGELFF.

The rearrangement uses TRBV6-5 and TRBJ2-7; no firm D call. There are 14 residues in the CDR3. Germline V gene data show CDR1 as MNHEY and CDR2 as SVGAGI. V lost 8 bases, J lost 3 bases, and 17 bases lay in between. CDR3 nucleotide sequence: TGTGCCAGCTCCTTGCAGCCGCGGAGCTACGAGCAGTACTTC. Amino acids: CASSLQPRSYEQYF.

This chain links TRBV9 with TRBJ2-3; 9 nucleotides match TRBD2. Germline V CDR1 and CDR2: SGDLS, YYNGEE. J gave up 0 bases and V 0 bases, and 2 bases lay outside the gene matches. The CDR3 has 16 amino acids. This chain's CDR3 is CASSVGLAASTDTQYF. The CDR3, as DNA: TGTGCCAGCAGCGTAGGACTAGCGGCCAGCACAGATACGCAGTATTTT. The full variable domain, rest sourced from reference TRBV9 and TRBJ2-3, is DSGVTQTPKHLITATGQRVTLRCSPRSGDLSVYWYQQSLDQGLQFLIQYYNGEERAKGNILERFSAQQFPDLHSELNLSSLELGDSALYFCASSVGLAASTDTQYFGPGTRLTVL.

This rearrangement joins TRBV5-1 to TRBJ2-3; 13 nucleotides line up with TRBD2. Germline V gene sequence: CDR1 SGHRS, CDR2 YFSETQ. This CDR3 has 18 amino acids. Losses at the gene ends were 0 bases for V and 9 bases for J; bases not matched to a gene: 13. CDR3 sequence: CASSLGLAGGPKGWTQYF. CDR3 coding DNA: TGCGCCAGCAGCTTGGGACTAGCGGGAGGCCCGAAGGGTTGGACGCAGTATTTT.

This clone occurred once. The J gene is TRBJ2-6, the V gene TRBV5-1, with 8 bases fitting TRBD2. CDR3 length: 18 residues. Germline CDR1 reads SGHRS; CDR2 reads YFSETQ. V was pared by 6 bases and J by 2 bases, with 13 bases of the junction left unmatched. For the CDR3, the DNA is TGCGCCAGCAACGCCGCCCAGGCGGGAGGTCCTGGGGCCAACGTCCTGACTTTC. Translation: CASNAAQAGGPGANVLTF.

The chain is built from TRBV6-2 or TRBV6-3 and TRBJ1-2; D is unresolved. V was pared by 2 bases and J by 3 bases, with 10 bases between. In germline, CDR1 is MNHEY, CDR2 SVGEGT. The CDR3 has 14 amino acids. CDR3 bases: TGTGCCAGCAGTTACGCCAGACACTACTATGGCTACACCTTC. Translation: CASSYARHYYGYTF.

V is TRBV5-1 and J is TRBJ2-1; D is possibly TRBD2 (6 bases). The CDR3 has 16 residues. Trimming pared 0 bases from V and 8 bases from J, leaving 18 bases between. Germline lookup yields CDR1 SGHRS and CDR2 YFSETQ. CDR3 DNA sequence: TGCGCCAGCAGCTTGGCTGGAGGGGCCCGTTTCGATGAGCAGTTCTTC. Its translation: CASSLAGGARFDEQFF. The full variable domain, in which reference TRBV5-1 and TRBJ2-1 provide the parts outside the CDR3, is KAGVTQTPRYLIKTRGQQVTLSCSPISGHRSVSWYQQTPGQGLQFLFEYFSETQRNKGNFPGRFSGRQFSNSRSEMNVSTLELGDSALYLCASSLAGGARFDEQFFGPGTRLTVL.

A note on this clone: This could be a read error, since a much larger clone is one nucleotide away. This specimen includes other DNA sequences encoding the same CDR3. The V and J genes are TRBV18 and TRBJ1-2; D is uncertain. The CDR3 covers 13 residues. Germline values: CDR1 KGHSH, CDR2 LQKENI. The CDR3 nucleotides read TGTGCCAGCTCCACTACACTCTTGGCTGGCTACACCTTT. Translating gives CASSTTLLAGYTF.

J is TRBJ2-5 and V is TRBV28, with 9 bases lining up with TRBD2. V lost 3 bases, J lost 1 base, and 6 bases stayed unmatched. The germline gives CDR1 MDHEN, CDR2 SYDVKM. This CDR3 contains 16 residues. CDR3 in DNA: TGTGCCAGCAGTTTGGGACGCGGGAGGGCCCAAGAGACCCAGTACTTC. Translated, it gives CASSLGRGRAQETQYF.

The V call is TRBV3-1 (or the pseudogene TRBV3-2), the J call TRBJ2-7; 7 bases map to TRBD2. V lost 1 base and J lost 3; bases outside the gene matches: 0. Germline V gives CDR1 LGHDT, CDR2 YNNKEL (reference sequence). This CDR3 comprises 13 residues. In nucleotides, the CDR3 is TGTGCCAGCAGCCAAGGGACTAGCTACGAGCAGTACTTC. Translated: CASSQGTSYEQYF.

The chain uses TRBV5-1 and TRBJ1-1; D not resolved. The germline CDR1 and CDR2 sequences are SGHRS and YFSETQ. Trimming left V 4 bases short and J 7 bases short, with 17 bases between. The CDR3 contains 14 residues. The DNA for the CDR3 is TGCGCCAGCAGCGCGGGCTCGAGGCAGCTTGAAGCTTTCTTT. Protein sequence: CASSAGSRQLEAFF.